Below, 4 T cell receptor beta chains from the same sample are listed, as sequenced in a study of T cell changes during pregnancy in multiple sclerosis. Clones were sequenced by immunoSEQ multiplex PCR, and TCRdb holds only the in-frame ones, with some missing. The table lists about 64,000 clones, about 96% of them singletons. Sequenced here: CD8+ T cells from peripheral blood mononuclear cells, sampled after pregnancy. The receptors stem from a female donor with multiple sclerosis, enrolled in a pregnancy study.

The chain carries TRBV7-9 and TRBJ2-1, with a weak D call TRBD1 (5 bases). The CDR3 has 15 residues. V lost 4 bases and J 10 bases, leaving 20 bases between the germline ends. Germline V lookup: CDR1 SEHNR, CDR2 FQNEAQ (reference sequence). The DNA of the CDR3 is TGTGCCAGCAGCTCAACGTCTAGTGGGGCCGGGGAGCAGTTCTTC. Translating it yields CASSSTSSGAGEQFF.

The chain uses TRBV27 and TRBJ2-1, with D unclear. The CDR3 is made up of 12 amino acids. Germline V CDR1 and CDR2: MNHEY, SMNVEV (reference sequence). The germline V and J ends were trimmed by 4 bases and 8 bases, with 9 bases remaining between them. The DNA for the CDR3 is TGTGCCAGCAGTTCCAGGTCTCATGAGCAGTTCTTC. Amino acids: CASSSRSHEQFF.

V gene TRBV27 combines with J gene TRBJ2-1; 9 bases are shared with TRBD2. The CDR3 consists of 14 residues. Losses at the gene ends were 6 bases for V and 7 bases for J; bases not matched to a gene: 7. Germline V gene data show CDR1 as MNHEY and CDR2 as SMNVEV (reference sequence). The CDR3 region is CASSLAGRGNEQFF. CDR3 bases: TGTGCCAGCAGCCTAGCGGGGAGAGGTAATGAGCAGTTCTTC.

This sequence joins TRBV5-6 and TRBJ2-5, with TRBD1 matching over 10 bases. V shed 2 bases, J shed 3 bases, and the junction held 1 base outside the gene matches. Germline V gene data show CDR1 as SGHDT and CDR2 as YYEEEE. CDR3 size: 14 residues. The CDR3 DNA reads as TGTGCCAGCAGCTTCGGGACAGGGGAAGAGACCCAGTACTTC. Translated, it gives CASSFGTGEETQYF.